Sequencing of this TCR beta chain was carried out in a study of blood T cell repertoires in COVID-19. Measured with immunoSEQ multiplex PCR; TCRdb has only the in-frame clones, and not every one. There are some 210,000 clones in the sample; 80% occur only once, and 3.5% to 4.5% lies in the top ten. Participants' reported clinical history set cohort assignment. CDR3 length: 13 amino acids. V lost 3 bases and J 3 bases, leaving 8 bases between the germline ends. From germline, CDR1 is SGHVS and CDR2 FNYEAQ. V is TRBV7-6 and J is TRBJ1-1; TRBD1 might be the D (5 bases). This receptor was obtained from a man younger than 45 with acute COVID-19. Sequenced sample: PBMCs or T cells enriched from blood (not recorded which). CDR3 amino acids: CASSFKGDTEAFF. CDR3 nucleotides: TGTGCCAGCAGCTTCAAAGGGGACACTGAAGCTTTCTTT.